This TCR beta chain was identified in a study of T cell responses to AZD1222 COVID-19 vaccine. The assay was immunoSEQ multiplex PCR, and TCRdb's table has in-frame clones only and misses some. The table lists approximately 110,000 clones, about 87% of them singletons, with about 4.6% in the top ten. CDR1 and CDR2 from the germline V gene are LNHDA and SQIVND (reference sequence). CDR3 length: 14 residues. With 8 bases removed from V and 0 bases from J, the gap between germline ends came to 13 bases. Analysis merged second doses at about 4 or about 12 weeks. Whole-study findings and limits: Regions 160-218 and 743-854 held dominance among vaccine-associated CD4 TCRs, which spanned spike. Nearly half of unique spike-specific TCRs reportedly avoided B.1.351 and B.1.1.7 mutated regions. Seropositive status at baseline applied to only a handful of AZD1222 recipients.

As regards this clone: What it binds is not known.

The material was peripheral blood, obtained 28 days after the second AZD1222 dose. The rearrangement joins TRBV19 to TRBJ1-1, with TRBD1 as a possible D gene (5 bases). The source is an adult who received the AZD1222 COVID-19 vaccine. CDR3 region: CASGGRGVNTEAFF. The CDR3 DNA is TGTGCCAGTGGGGGAAGGGGAGTGAACACTGAAGCTTTCTTT.